Detailed here is one T cell receptor (beta chain). What it binds is unknown. The data are from a study of T cells in Graves' hyperthyroidism and ophthalmopathy. Broader study findings: Ophthalmopathy and stable hyperthyroidism were told apart by a 13 V-J model. Model predictions of ophthalmopathy came a median approximately 6.5 months before onset. Blood samples included most of the expanded thyroid clonotypes exceeding 0.001.

The CDR3 consists of 13 residues. The germline V gene encodes CDR1 LNHDA and CDR2 SQIVND (reference sequence). The V end lost 10 bases, the J end lost 4 bases, and 16 bases lay between the germline ends. Researchers amplified the TCR beta CDR3 regions from RNA transcripts. With the HTBI primer set, the TCR CDR3 went through a first round of RT-PCR. TCRdb reprocessed the multiplex PCR reads with MiXCR, giving one entry per CDR3 protein. The repertoire holds 480,000 or so distinct CDR3 sequences, with 40% to 50% as singletons. Thyroid ultrasound and orbital computed tomography, with clinical symptoms and serum thyroxine and TRAb, informed diagnoses.

The clonotype originates from an adult woman with Graves' disease, either hyperthyroidism or ophthalmopathy (not recorded which). The chain uses TRBV19 and TRBJ1-2, with a possible D match to TRBD1 (5 bases). What was sequenced was peripheral blood or thyroid tissue (not recorded which). The CDR3 DNA follows: TGTGCCACGGCCGGGACGGTTCTCTATGGCTACACCTTC. Translated, it gives CATAGTVLYGYTF.